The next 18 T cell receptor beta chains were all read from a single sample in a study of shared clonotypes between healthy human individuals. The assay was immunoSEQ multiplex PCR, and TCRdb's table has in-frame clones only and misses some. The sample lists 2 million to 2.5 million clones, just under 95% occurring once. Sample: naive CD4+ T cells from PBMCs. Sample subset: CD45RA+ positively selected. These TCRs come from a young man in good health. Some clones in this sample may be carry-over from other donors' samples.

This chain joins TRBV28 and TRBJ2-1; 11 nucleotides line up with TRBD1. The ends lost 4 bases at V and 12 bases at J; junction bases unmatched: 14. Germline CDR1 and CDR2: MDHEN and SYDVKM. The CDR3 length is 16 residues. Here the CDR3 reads CASSSGGTGGGGGQFF. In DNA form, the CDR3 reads TGTGCCAGCAGTTCGGGAGGGACAGGGGGTGGAGGTGGGCAGTTCTTC.

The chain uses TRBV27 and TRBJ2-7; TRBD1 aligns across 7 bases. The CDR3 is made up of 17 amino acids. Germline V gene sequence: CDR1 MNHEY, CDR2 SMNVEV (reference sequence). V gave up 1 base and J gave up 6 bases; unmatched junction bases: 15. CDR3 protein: CASSLFLRQGSLLEQYF. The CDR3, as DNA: TGTGCCAGCAGTTTATTTCTGCGACAGGGTAGTCTCCTCGAGCAGTACTTC.

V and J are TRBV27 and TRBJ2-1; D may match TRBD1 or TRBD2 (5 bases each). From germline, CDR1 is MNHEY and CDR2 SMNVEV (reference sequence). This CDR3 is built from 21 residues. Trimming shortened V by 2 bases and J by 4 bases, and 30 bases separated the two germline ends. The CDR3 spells CASSLKWLGTTWPPRYNEQFF. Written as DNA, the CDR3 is TGTGCCAGCAGTTTAAAGTGGTTGGGGACGACCTGGCCCCCGCGATACAATGAGCAGTTCTTC.

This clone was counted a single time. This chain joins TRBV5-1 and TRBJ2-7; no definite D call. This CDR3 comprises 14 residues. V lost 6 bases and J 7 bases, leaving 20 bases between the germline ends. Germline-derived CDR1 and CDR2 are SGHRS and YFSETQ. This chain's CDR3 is CASTVGDPSFEQYF. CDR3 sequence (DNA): TGCGCCAGCACGGTCGGTGATCCATCTTTTGAGCAGTACTTC.

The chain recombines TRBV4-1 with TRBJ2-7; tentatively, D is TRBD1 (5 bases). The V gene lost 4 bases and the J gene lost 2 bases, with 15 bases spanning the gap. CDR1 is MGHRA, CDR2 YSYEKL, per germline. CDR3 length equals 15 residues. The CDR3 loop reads CASSRGTLNTYEQYF. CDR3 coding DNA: TGCGCCAGCAGCCGGGGCACCCTGAACACCTACGAGCAGTACTTC.

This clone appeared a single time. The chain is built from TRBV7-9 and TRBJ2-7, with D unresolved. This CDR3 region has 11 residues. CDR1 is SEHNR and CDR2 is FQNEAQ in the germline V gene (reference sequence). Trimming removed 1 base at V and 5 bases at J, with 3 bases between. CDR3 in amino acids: CASSLVNEQYF. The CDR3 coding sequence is TGTGCCAGCAGCTTAGTCAACGAGCAGTACTTC.

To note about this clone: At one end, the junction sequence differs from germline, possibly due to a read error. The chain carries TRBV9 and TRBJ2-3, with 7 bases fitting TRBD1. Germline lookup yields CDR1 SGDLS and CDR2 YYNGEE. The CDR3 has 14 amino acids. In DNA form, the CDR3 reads TGTGCCAGCAGCGAGGGGGCTAGCAAAGATACGCAGTATTTT. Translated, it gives CASSEGASKDTQYF.

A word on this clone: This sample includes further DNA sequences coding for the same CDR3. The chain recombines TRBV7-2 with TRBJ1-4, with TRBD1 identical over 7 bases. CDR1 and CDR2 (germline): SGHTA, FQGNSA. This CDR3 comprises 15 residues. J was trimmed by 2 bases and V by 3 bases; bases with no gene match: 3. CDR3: CASSLGTVTNEKLFF. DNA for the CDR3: TGTGCCAGCAGCTTGGGGACAGTCACTAATGAAAAACTGTTTTTT.

DNA of the CDR3: TGTGCCAGCAGTGACTCCAGGGTGGGTACCGAGCAGTACTTC. Its protein is CASSDSRVGTEQYF. V usage is TRBV2 and J usage is TRBJ2-7, with D tentatively TRBD1 (5 bases). Trimming cost V 3 bases and J 6 bases, with 15 bases left between them. Germline CDR1 and CDR2: SNHLY and FYNNEI. This CDR3 spans 14 amino acids.

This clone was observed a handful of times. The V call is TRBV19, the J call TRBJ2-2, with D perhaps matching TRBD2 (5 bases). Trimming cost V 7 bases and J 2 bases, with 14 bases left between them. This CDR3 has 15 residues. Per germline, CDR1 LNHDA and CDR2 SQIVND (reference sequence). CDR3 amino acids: CASKIEAVNTGELFF. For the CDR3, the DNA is TGTGCCAGTAAAATCGAAGCGGTTAACACCGGGGAGCTGTTTTTT.

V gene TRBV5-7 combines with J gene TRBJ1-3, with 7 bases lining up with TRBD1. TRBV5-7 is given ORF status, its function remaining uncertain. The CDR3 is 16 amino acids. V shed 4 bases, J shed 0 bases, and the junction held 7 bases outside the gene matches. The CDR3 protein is CASSGDSQHSGNTIYF. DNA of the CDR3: TGTGCCAGCAGCGGGGACAGCCAACACTCTGGAAACACCATATATTTT.

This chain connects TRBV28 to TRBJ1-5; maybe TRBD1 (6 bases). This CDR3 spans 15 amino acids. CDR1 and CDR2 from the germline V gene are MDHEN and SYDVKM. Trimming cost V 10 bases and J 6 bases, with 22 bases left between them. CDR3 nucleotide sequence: TGTGCCACTGTACAGGGTACTCTCTTGGGTCAGCCCCAGCATTTT. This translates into CATVQGTLLGQPQHF. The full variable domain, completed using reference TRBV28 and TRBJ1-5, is DVKVTQSSRYLVKRTGEKVFLECVQDMDHENMFWYRQDPGLGLRLIYFSYDVKMKEKGDIPEGYSVSREKKERFSLILESASTNQTSMYLCATVQGTLLGQPQHFGDGTRLSIL.

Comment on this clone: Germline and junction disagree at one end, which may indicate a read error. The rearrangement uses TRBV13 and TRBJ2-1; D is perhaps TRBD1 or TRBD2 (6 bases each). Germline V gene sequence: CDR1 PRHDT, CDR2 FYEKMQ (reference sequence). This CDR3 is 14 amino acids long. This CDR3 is CASSVLGGKRLQLF. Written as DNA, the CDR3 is TGTGCCAGCAGCGTCCTAGGGGGGAAACGGCTACAACTCTTC.

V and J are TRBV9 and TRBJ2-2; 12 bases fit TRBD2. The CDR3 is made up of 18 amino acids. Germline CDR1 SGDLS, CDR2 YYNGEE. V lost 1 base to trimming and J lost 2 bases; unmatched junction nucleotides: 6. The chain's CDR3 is CASSVNPSGRGNTGELFF. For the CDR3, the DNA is TGTGCCAGCAGCGTAAATCCTAGCGGGAGGGGAAACACCGGGGAGCTGTTTTTT.

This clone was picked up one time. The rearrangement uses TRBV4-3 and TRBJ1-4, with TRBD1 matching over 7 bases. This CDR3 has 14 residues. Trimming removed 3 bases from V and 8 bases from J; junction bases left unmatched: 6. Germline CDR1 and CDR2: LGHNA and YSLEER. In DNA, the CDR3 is TGCGCCAGCAGCCAGCCCCGGGACAGCGAAAAACTGTTTTTT. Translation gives CASSQPRDSEKLFF.

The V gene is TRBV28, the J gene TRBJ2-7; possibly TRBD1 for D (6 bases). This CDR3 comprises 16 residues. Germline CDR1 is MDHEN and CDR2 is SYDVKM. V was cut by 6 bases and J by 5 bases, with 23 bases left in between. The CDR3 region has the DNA TGTGCCAGCAGCCTTCTTATCAACAGGGCTCCCCACGAGCAGTACTTC. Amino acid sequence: CASSLLINRAPHEQYF. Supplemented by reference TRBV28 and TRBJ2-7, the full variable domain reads DVKVTQSSRYLVKRTGEKVFLECVQDMDHENMFWYRQDPGLGLRLIYFSYDVKMKEKGDIPEGYSVSREKKERFSLILESASTNQTSMYLCASSLLINRAPHEQYFGPGTRLTVT.

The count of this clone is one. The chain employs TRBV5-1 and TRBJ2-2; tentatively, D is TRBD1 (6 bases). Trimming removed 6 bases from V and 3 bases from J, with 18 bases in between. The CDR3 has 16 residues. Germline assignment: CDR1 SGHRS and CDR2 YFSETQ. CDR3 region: CASKFLSGDDTGELFF. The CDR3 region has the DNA TGCGCCAGCAAGTTCCTATCAGGGGACGACACCGGGGAGCTGTTTTTT.

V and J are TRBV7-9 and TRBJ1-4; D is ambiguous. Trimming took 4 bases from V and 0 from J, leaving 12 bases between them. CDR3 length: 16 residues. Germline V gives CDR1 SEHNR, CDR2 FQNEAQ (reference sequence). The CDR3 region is CASSSLRGTTNEKLFF. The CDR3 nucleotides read TGTGCCAGCAGCTCGCTACGCGGCACAACTAATGAAAAACTGTTTTTT.